The rows below give T cell receptor beta chains drawn from one sample of a study of PD-L1 blockade in urothelial cancer. Only in-frame clones appear in the TCRdb table, and some are missing; sequencing was by immunoSEQ multiplex PCR. The table lists about 35,000 clones, roughly 36% of them singletons. This specimen was tumor tissue, taken before atezolizumab (anti-PD-L1) treatment. Receptor source: a man in his fifties or sixties with urothelial cancer. The CDR3 runs from the conserved cysteine through the conserved F or W. D genes are given only for firm matches. A clone size is listed for some rows: how often the clone was seen (once, few, many), or a class if it is expanded.

clone size: .
V gene: TRBV28
D gene: .
J gene: TRBJ1-1
CDR3 protein: CASSLEGVTEAFF
CDR3 DNA: TGTGCCAGCAGTTTAGAGGGTGTGACTGAAGCTTTCTTT

clone size: few
V gene: TRBV2
D gene: TRBD1
J gene: TRBJ1-2
CDR3 protein: CASSVRGLEGYTF
CDR3 DNA: TGTGCCAGCAGTGTCAGGGGGCTCGAGGGCTACACCTTC

clone size: .
V gene: TRBV11-3
D gene: TRBD1
J gene: TRBJ1-2
CDR3 protein: CASSLSRTGNYGYTF
CDR3 DNA: TGTGCCAGCAGCTTAAGCCGGACAGGGAACTATGGCTACACCTTC

clone size: .
V gene: TRBV19
D gene: .
J gene: TRBJ1-1
CDR3 protein: CASSWGGNTEAFF
CDR3 DNA: TGTGCCAGTAGTTGGGGAGGGAACACTGAAGCTTTCTTT

clone size: .
V gene: TRBV6-8
D gene: .
J gene: TRBJ1-2
CDR3 protein: CAIDNMGGIEGYTF
CDR3 DNA: TGTGCCATCGATAACATGGGGGGGATCGAAGGCTACACCTTC

clone size: .
V gene: TRBV19
D gene: .
J gene: TRBJ2-1
CDR3 protein: CASSIVKGNEQFF
CDR3 DNA: TGTGCCAGTAGTATAGTTAAGGGAAATGAGCAGTTCTTC

clone size: .
V gene: TRBV28
D gene: .
J gene: TRBJ2-5
CDR3 protein: CASRRDEGTQYF
CDR3 DNA: TGTGCCAGCAGAAGGGACGAAGGGACCCAGTACTTC

clone size: .
V gene: TRBV25-1
D gene: .
J gene: TRBJ1-1
CDR3 protein: CASSELGQNRGLEAFF
CDR3 DNA: TGTGCCAGCAGTGAGCTGGGGCAGAATCGAGGACTTGAAGCTTTCTTT

clone size: .
V gene: TRBV18
D gene: .
J gene: TRBJ1-1
CDR3 protein: CASSLRTLNTEAFF
CDR3 DNA: TGTGCCAGCTCACTCCGTACCCTTAACACTGAAGCTTTCTTT

clone size: .
V gene: TRBV18
D gene: .
J gene: TRBJ2-7
CDR3 protein: CASSQARIPSYEQYF
CDR3 DNA: TGTGCCAGCTCACAAGCACGGATCCCCTCCTACGAGCAGTACTTC

clone size: .
V gene: TRBV5-1
D gene: .
J gene: TRBJ2-3
CDR3 protein: CASSPGWGSTDTQYF
CDR3 DNA: TGCGCCAGCAGCCCAGGATGGGGTAGCACAGATACGCAGTATTTT

clone size: few
V gene: TRBV7-1
D gene: .
J gene: TRBJ2-2
CDR3 protein: CASSLAGHGELFF
CDR3 DNA: TGTGCCAGCAGCTTAGCCGGGCACGGGGAGCTGTTTTTT

clone size: .
V gene: TRBV19
D gene: .
J gene: TRBJ1-2
CDR3 protein: CASSRPGTVNYGYTF
CDR3 DNA: TGTGCCAGTAGTAGGCCCGGGACGGTGAACTATGGCTACACCTTC

clone size: .
V gene: TRBV29-1
D gene: TRBD1
J gene: TRBJ1-2
CDR3 protein: CSVGTGASYGYTF
CDR3 DNA: TGCAGCGTAGGAACAGGGGCCTCCTATGGCTACACCTTC

clone size: .
V gene: TRBV11-3
D gene: .
J gene: TRBJ1-1
CDR3 protein: CASSQVQDRNTEAFF
CDR3 DNA: TGTGCCAGCAGCCAAGTACAGGACAGGAACACTGAAGCTTTCTTT

clone size: many
V gene: TRBV9
D gene: TRBD2
J gene: TRBJ2-7
CDR3 protein: CASSALREMAVEQYF
CDR3 DNA: TGTGCCAGCAGTGCACTGCGGGAGATGGCAGTCGAGCAGTACTTC

clone size: many
V gene: TRBV28
D gene: .
J gene: TRBJ2-4
CDR3 protein: CASSLSGAAKNIQYF
CDR3 DNA: TGTGCCAGCAGTTTATCAGGGGCGGCCAAAAACATTCAGTACTTC

clone size: few
V gene: TRBV6-8
D gene: TRBD1
J gene: TRBJ1-5
CDR3 protein: CASRGTGTGSNQPQHF
CDR3 DNA: TGTGCCAGCAGGGGTACCGGGACAGGGTCCAATCAGCCCCAGCATTTT

clone size: .
V gene: TRBV5-1
D gene: TRBD1
J gene: TRBJ2-2
CDR3 protein: CASSRDSPNTGELFF
CDR3 DNA: TGCGCCAGCAGCCGGGACAGTCCGAACACCGGGGAGCTGTTTTTT

clone size: .
V gene: TRBV19
D gene: TRBD1
J gene: TRBJ2-2
CDR3 protein: CASSLGTGGSTGELFF
CDR3 DNA: TGTGCCAGTAGTCTTGGGACAGGTGGAAGCACCGGGGAGCTGTTTTTT

clone size: .
V gene: TRBV11-3
D gene: TRBD2
J gene: TRBJ2-1
CDR3 protein: CASSVSGGSYNEQFF
CDR3 DNA: TGTGCCAGCAGCGTCAGCGGGGGGAGCTACAATGAGCAGTTCTTC

clone size: few
V gene: TRBV2
D gene: TRBD2
J gene: TRBJ2-1
CDR3 protein: CASSFLGLAGAGEQFF
CDR3 DNA: TGTGCCAGCAGCTTCCTCGGACTAGCGGGAGCGGGTGAGCAGTTCTTC

clone size: few
V gene: TRBV6-7
D gene: TRBD1
J gene: TRBJ1-6
CDR3 protein: CASTLDRGNSPLHF
CDR3 DNA: TGTGCCAGCACTCTGGACAGGGGCAATTCACCCCTCCACTTT

clone size: few
V gene: TRBV11-3
D gene: .
J gene: TRBJ2-3
CDR3 protein: CASSDPPTPDTQYF
CDR3 DNA: TGTGCCAGCAGCGATCCACCGACGCCAGATACGCAGTATTTT

clone size: few
V gene: TRBV27
D gene: .
J gene: TRBJ2-3
CDR3 protein: CASSLNGPGPDTQYF
CDR3 DNA: TGTGCCAGCAGTTTAAACGGGCCCGGACCCGATACGCAGTATTTT

clone size: .
V gene: TRBV30
D gene: .
J gene: TRBJ1-2
CDR3 protein: CAWRGGLTFNYGYTF
CDR3 DNA: TGTGCCTGGAGGGGGGGCCTCACTTTTAACTATGGCTACACCTTC

clone size: .
V gene: TRBV12-2
D gene: .
J gene: TRBJ1-2
CDR3 protein: CAVQMLPGAGGYTF
CDR3 DNA: TGTGCCGTGCAAATGCTACCGGGAGCTGGAGGCTACACCTTC

clone size: .
V gene: TRBV12-5
D gene: .
J gene: TRBJ2-1
CDR3 protein: CASQPALRENEQFF
CDR3 DNA: TGTGCTAGCCAGCCGGCCTTGCGAGAAAATGAGCAGTTCTTC

clone size: .
V gene: TRBV6-8
D gene: .
J gene: TRBJ1-1
CDR3 protein: CASIVGRGRSTNTEAFF
CDR3 DNA: TGTGCCAGCATAGTAGGACGGGGAAGGAGTACGAACACTGAAGCTTTCTTT

clone size: .
V gene: TRBV19
D gene: TRBD1
J gene: TRBJ2-2
CDR3 protein: CASTGDRVNTGELFF
CDR3 DNA: TGTGCCAGTACGGGGGACAGGGTGAACACCGGGGAGCTGTTTTTT

clone size: .
V gene: TRBV6-7
D gene: TRBD2
J gene: TRBJ2-1
CDR3 protein: CASRKLARSSYNEQFF
CDR3 DNA: TGTGCCAGCAGAAAACTAGCGAGAAGCTCCTACAATGAGCAGTTCTTC

clone size: few
V gene: TRBV28
D gene: .
J gene: TRBJ1-2
CDR3 protein: CASSFTFGGYGYTF
CDR3 DNA: TGTGCCAGCAGTTTTACGTTTGGAGGCTATGGCTACACCTTC

clone size: .
V gene: TRBV14
D gene: .
J gene: TRBJ2-6
CDR3 protein: CASSQGKFSGANVLTF
CDR3 DNA: TGTGCCAGCAGCCAAGGGAAGTTCTCTGGGGCCAACGTCCTGACTTTC

clone size: few
V gene: TRBV27
D gene: .
J gene: TRBJ1-5
CDR3 protein: CASSLVAGRNQPQHF
CDR3 DNA: TGTGCCAGCAGTTTAGTAGCCGGGAGGAATCAGCCCCAGCATTTT

clone size: .
V gene: TRBV5-1
D gene: .
J gene: TRBJ2-7
CDR3 protein: CASSLETGTYEQYF
CDR3 DNA: TGCGCCAGCAGCTTGGAAACAGGGACCTACGAGCAGTACTTC

clone size: few
V gene: TRBV7-7
D gene: TRBD1
J gene: TRBJ2-7
CDR3 protein: CASSSPDRGGYEQYF
CDR3 DNA: TGTGCCAGCAGCTCGCCGGACAGGGGAGGCTACGAGCAGTATTTC

clone size: .
V gene: TRBV19
D gene: TRBD1
J gene: TRBJ2-3
CDR3 protein: CASSIVHLGQGSTDTQYF
CDR3 DNA: TGTGCCAGTAGTATTGTCCACCTCGGACAGGGTAGCACAGATACGCAGTATTTT

clone size: .
V gene: TRBV6-8
D gene: .
J gene: TRBJ2-1
CDR3 protein: CASSKGPNNEQFF
CDR3 DNA: TGTGCCAGCAGCAAGGGGCCGAACAATGAGCAGTTCTTC

clone size: few
V gene: TRBV9
D gene: TRBD1
J gene: TRBJ1-2
CDR3 protein: CASSSSRDRENYGYTF
CDR3 DNA: TGTGCCAGCAGCTCCTCGAGGGACAGGGAGAACTATGGCTACACCTTC

clone size: many
V gene: TRBV4-1
D gene: .
J gene: TRBJ1-4
CDR3 protein: CASSQDLTTNEKLFF
CDR3 DNA: TGCGCCAGCAGCCAAGATCTCACAACTAATGAAAAACTGTTTTTT

clone size: .
V gene: TRBV6-8
D gene: .
J gene: TRBJ1-2
CDR3 protein: CASSHLGGRTNYGYTF
CDR3 DNA: TGTGCCAGCAGTCACTTAGGTGGGCGGACTAACTATGGCTACACCTTC

clone size: medium-sized
V gene: TRBV28
D gene: .
J gene: TRBJ1-2
CDR3 protein: CASSLQVLRYGYTF
CDR3 DNA: TGTGCCAGCAGTTTACAAGTCCTCCGCTATGGCTACACCTTC

clone size: few
V gene: TRBV7-6
D gene: .
J gene: TRBJ2-3
CDR3 protein: CASREGRSTDTQYF
CDR3 DNA: TGTGCCAGCAGGGAGGGCAGGAGCACAGATACGCAGTATTTT

clone size: many
V gene: TRBV11-3
D gene: TRBD2
J gene: TRBJ2-5
CDR3 protein: CASSSLAGAQETQYF
CDR3 DNA: TGTGCCAGCAGCTCCTTAGCGGGGGCGCAAGAGACCCAGTACTTC

clone size: few
V gene: TRBV6-8
D gene: TRBD1
J gene: TRBJ1-3
CDR3 protein: CASRGQDRDTIYF
CDR3 DNA: TGTGCCAGCAGGGGACAGGATAGGGACACCATATATTTT

clone size: .
V gene: TRBV4-1
D gene: .
J gene: TRBJ2-5
CDR3 protein: CASSATRTDQETQYF
CDR3 DNA: TGCGCCAGCAGCGCCACTCGGACAGATCAAGAGACCCAGTACTTC

clone size: .
V gene: TRBV4-1
D gene: TRBD1
J gene: TRBJ1-4
CDR3 protein: CASSRGQGPTNEKLFF
CDR3 DNA: TGCGCCAGCAGCCGGGGACAGGGACCAACTAATGAAAAACTGTTTTTT

clone size: many
V gene: TRBV6-8
D gene: .
J gene: TRBJ1-3
CDR3 protein: CASSRAGSGNTIYF
CDR3 DNA: TGTGCCAGCAGCCGAGCGGGGTCTGGAAACACCATATATTTT

clone size: many
V gene: TRBV6-8
D gene: .
J gene: TRBJ1-1
CDR3 protein: CASSDSYTEAFF
CDR3 DNA: TGTGCCAGCAGTGACTCATACACTGAAGCTTTCTTT

clone size: .
V gene: TRBV11-3
D gene: TRBD1
J gene: TRBJ1-4
CDR3 protein: CASSLDGGQSGEKLFF
CDR3 DNA: TGTGCCAGCAGCTTAGACGGGGGACAGTCGGGTGAAAAACTGTTTTTT

clone size: few
V gene: TRBV4-1
D gene: .
J gene: TRBJ1-5
CDR3 protein: CASSPQENQPQHF
CDR3 DNA: TGCGCCAGCAGCCCTCAGGAGAATCAGCCCCAGCATTTT

clone size: .
V gene: TRBV1
D gene: .
J gene: TRBJ2-7
CDR3 protein: CASSHSQGLGGEQYF
CDR3 DNA: TGCGCCAGCAGCCATTCTCAGGGTCTGGGTGGCGAGCAGTACTTC

clone size: .
V gene: TRBV4-1
D gene: .
J gene: TRBJ2-5
CDR3 protein: CASSQEPGSSATQYF
CDR3 DNA: TGCGCCAGCAGCCAAGAACCCGGGTCCAGTGCGACCCAGTACTTC

clone size: .
V gene: TRBV6-8
D gene: .
J gene: TRBJ2-1
CDR3 protein: CASSRDGKSSSYNEQFF
CDR3 DNA: TGTGCCAGCTCACGGGACGGAAAATCGAGCTCCTACAATGAGCAGTTCTTC

clone size: .
V gene: TRBV6-8
D gene: .
J gene: TRBJ2-7
CDR3 protein: CASSRIQGPTPVYEQYF
CDR3 DNA: TGTGCCAGCAGCCGAATACAGGGCCCCACTCCCGTATACGAGCAGTACTTC